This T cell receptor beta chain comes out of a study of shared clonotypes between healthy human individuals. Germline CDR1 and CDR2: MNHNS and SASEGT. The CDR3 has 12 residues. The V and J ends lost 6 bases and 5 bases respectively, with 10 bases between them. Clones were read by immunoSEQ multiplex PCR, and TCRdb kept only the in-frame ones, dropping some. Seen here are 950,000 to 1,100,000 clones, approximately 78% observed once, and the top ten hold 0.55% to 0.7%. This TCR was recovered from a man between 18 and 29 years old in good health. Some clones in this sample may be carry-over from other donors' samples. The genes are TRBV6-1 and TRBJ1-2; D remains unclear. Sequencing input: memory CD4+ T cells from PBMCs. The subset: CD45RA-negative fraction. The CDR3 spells CASSYQDYGYTF. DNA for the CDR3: TGTGCCAGCAGCTACCAGGATTATGGCTACACCTTC.